This T cell receptor (beta chain) is from a study of CD8+CD57+ T cells in acquired aplastic anemia. Background on the study: Isolated CD4+ and CD8+ cells, once sorted, yielded DNA averaging around 3 ug.

CDR3 and TCR beta VDJ profiling relied on a genomic DNA template. TCRdb re-called the reads with MiXCR, one entry per CDR3 protein. The sample carries 400,000 to 450,000 distinct CDR3 sequences, 65% to 80% recorded once. A word on this clonotype: Antigen: not known.

J lost 9 bases, V lost 3 bases, and 6 bases had no gene match. The V gene's germline CDR1 is ENHRY and CDR2 SYGVKD. The CDR3 has 15 residues. Study results and caveats: Overlapping CD8+ CDR3 repertoires of patients and controls contained under 35 shared sequences.

Specimen: sorted CD4+, CD8+, or CD8+CD57+ T cells (not recorded which) from PBMCs. V usage is TRBV10-3 and J usage is TRBJ2-1; 12 bases are shared with TRBD2. This receptor was obtained from a human donor in good health, serving as a control. In DNA form, the CDR3 reads TGTGCCATCAGTGACTCTAGCGGGGGGGTAGGTGAGCAGTTCTTC. Amino acid sequence: CAISDSSGGVGEQFF.